The clone carrying this T cell receptor beta chain was seen ten or more times. A junction boundary mismatches the germline segment, possibly from a read error. The record originates from a study of Graves' ophthalmopathy and Graves' hyperthyroidism. The CDR3 is made up of 13 amino acids. CDR1 SGHAT and CDR2 FQNNGV come from the germline V gene. CDR3 regions of TCR beta were amplified from RNA transcripts. Scientists carried out first-round RT-PCR using HTBI primers and then a second-round multiplex PCR. TCRdb re-analysed the multiplex PCR reads in MiXCR, keeping a single row per CDR3 protein. The sample has some 390,000 distinct CDR3 sequences; around 20% are singletons. Symptoms, serum thyroxine and TRAb, thyroid ultrasound, and orbital computed tomography formed the diagnostic basis.

The sample was peripheral blood. This chain joins TRBV11-2 and TRBJ1-1; no definite D call. The clonotype comes from a woman aged 18-30 years with Graves' ophthalmopathy. The CDR3 sequence is CASSLIDLGEALF. The CDR3 nucleotides read TGTGCCAGCAGCTTAATTGATCTCGGTGAGGCTCTCTTT.